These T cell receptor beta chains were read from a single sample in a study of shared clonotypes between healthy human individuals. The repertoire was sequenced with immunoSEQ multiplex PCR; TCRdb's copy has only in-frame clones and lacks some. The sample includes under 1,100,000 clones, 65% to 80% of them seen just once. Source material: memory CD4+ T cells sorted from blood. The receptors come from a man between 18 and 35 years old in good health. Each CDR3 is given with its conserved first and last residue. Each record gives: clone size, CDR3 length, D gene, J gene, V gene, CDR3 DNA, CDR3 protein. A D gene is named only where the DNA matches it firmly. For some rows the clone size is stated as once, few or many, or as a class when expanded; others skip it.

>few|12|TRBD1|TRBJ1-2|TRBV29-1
TGCAGCGTTCAGGGGGCGGGGAGTGGCTACACCTTC
CSVQGAGSGYTF
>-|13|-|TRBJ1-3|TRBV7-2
TGTGCCAGCAGCTTGGGGGGCGGAAACACCATATATTTT
CASSLGGGNTIYF
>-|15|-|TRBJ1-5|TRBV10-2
TGCGCCAGCAGTGAGAACGACCGGAGCAATCAGCCCCAGCATTTT
CASSENDRSNQPQHF
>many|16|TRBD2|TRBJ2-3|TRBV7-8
TGTGCCAGCAGCTTAACAGCGGGATATCGGACAGATACGCAGTATTTT
CASSLTAGYRTDTQYF
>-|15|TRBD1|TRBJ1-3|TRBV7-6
TGTGCCAGCAGCTCATTACAGGGGTCTGGAAACACCATATATTTT
CASSSLQGSGNTIYF
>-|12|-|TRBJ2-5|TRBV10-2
TGCGCCAGCTCGGAGGGCGGAGAGACCCAGTACTTC
CASSEGGETQYF
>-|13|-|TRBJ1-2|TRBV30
TGTGCCTGGATAAAAAAGGGGGAATCTAGCTACACCTTC
CAWIKKGESSYTF
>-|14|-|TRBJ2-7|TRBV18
TGTGCCAGCTCACCAAGTACAGGGACCTACGAGCAGTACTTC
CASSPSTGTYEQYF
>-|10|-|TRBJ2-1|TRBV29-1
TGCAGCGTTGTAACGAATGAGCAGTTCTTC
CSVVTNEQFF
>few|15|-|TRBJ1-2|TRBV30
TGTGCCTGGAGTCCCCCGGGGGCGCGGGACTATGGCTACACCTTC
CAWSPPGARDYGYTF
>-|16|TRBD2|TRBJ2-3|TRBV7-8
TGTGCCAGCAGGCCGAGTATGGGACTAGCGGCAGATACGCAGTATTTT
CASRPSMGLAADTQYF
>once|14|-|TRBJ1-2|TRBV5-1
TGCGCCAGCAGCTTGGGGGTTTCTAACTATGGCTACACCTTC
CASSLGVSNYGYTF
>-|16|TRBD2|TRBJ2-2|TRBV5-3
TGTGCCAGAAGCACCGGACTAGCGGGGGCGATCGGGGAGCTGTTTTTT
CARSTGLAGAIGELFF
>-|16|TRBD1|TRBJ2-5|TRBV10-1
TGCGCCAGCAGTCAGAGCCTAGGACAGGACCAAGAGACCCAGTACTTC
CASSQSLGQDQETQYF
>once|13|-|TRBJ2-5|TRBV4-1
TGCGCCAGCAGCCTGGCCACAGGAGAGACCCAGTACTTC
CASSLATGETQYF
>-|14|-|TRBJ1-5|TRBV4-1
TGCGCCAGCAGCTTGGGAGCGGGCAATCAGCCCCAGCATTTT
CASSLGAGNQPQHF
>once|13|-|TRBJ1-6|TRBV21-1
TGTGCCACCCCCGGGGGGCCGGGGTCACCCCTCCACTTT
CATPGGPGSPLHF